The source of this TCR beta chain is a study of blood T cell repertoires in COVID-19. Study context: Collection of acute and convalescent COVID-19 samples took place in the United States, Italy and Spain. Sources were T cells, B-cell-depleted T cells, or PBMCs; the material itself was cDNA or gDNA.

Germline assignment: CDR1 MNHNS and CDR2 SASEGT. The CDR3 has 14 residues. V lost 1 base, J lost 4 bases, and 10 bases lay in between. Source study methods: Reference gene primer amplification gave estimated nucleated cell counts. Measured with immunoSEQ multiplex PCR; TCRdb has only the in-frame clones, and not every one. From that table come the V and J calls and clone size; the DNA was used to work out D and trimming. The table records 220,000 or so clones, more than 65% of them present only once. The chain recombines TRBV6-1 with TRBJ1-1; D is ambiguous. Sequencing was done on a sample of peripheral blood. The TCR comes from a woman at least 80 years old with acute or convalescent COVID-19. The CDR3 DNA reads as TGTGCCAGCAGTGAAGGACTCGGGTCCACTGAAGCTTTCTTT. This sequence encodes CASSEGLGSTEAFF.